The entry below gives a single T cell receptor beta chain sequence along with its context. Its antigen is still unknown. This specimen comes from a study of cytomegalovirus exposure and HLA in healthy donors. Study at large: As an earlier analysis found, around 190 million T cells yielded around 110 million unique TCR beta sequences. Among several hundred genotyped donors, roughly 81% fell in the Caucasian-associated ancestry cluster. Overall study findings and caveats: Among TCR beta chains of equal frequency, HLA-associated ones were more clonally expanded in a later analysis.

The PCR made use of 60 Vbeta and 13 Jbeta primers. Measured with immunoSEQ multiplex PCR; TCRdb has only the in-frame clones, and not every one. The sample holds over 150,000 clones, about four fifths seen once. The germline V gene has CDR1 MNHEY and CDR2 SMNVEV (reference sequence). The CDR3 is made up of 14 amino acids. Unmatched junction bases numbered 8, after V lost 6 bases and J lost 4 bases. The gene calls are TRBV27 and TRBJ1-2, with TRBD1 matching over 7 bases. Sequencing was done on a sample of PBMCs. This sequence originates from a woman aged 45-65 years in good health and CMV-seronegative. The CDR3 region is CASRLTGTLYGYTF. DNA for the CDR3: TGTGCCAGCAGGCTGACAGGGACGCTCTATGGCTACACCTTC.